A single T cell receptor (beta chain) is shown here with its context. Its cognate antigen is unknown. The sample originates from a study of shared clonotypes between healthy human individuals. Notes on the study in general: Only blood was sampled; tissue repertoires likely differ. It was the non-shared clonotypes that had lower generation probabilities than clonotypes shared by all four donors.

Across several immunoSEQ plates, the genomic DNA of each subset was split evenly. Replicate PCRs for sorted subsets used 200 ng DNA; this equaled around 29,000 T cell genomes. TCRdb's table, derived via immunoSEQ multiplex PCR, lists solely in-frame clones and lacks some. Here the sample spans 550,000 to 700,000 clones, around four fifths being singletons. Trimming took 3 bases from V and 4 from J, leaving 10 bases between them. The CDR3 covers 14 residues. Germline V lookup: CDR1 LNHDA, CDR2 SQIVND (reference sequence). The clonotype comes from a woman aged 25 to 45 in good health. This chain joins TRBV19 and TRBJ2-1; D is ambiguous. The sequenced sample was memory CD4+ T cells sorted from blood. As for subset: CD45RA-negative fraction. The chain's CDR3 is CASSILGQYNEQFF. The CDR3 DNA reads as TGTGCCAGTAGTATTCTCGGCCAGTACAATGAGCAGTTCTTC. Based on the CDR3 plus reference TRBV19 and TRBJ2-1, the full variable domain is DGGITQSPKYLFRKEGQNVTLSCEQNLNHDAMYWYRQDPGQGLRLIYYSQIVNDFQKGDIAEGYSVSREKKESFPLTVTSAQKNPTAFYLCASSILGQYNEQFFGPGTRLTVL.